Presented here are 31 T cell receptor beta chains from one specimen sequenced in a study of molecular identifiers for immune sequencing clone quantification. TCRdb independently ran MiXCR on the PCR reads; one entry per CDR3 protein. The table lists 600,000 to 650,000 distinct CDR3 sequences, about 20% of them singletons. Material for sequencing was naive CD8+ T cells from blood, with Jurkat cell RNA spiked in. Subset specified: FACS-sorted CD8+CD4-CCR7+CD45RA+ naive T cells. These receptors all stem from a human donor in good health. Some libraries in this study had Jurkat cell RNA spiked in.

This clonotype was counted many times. This CDR3 reads CASSPRVGGGEQYF. CDR3 coding DNA: TGTGCCAGTTCTCCCCGTGTTGGGGGGGGGGAGCAGTACTTC. The chain employs TRBV19 and TRBJ2-7, with 7 bases matching TRBD2. The CDR3 is 14 amino acids. The V gene end was trimmed by 8 bases and the J gene end by 7 bases; junction bases not matched to a gene: 14. CDR1 and CDR2 (germline): LNHDA, SQIVND (reference sequence).

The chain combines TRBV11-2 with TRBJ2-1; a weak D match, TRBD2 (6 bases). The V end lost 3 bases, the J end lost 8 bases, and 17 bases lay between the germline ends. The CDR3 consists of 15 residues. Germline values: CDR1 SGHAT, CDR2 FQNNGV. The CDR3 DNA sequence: TGTGCCAGCAGCTTCTACCCAGCGGGCCGGGATGAGCAGTTCTTC. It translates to CASSFYPAGRDEQFF.

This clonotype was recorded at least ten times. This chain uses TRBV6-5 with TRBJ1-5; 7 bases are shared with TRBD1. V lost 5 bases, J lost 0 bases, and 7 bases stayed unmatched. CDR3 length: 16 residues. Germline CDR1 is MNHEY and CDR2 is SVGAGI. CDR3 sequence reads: CASSMTGIYSNQPQHF. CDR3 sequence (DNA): TGTGCCAGCAGTATGACAGGGATTTATAGCAATCAGCCCCAGCATTTT.

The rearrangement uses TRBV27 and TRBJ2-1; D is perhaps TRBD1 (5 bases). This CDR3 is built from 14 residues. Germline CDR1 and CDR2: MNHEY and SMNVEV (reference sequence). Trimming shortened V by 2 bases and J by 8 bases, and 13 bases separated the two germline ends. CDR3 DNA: TGTGCCAGCAGTTTAGTGGAGTGGGGCCATGAGCAGTTCTTC. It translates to CASSLVEWGHEQFF.

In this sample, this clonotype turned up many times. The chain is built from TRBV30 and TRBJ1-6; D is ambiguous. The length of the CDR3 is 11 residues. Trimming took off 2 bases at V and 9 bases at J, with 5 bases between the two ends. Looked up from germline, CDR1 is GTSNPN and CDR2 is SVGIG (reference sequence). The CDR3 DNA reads TGTGCCTGGAGTAAGGGTTCACCCCTCCACTTT. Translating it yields CAWSKGSPLHF.

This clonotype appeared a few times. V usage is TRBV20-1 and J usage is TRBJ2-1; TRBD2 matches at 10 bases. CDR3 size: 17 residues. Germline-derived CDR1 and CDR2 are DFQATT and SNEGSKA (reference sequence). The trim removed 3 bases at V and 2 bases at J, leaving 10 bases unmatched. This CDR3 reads CSASWGLAGVAYNEQFF. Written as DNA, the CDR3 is TGCAGTGCTAGTTGGGGGCTAGCGGGGGTTGCCTACAATGAGCAGTTCTTC.

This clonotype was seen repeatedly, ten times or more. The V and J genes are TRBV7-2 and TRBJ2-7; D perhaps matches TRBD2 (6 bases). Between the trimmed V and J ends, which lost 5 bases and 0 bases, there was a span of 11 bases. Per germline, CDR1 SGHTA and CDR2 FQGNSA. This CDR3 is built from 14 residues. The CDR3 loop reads CASSPGTFSYEQYF. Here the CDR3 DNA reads TGTGCCAGCAGCCCAGGGACTTTCTCCTACGAGCAGTACTTC.

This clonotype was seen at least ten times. For the CDR3, the DNA is TGTGCCAGCAGTCCCCGGGGACTCCGGCGGGCTGAAGCTTTCTTT. Translating it yields CASSPRGLRRAEAFF. The chain uses TRBV28 and TRBJ1-1, with D possibly matching TRBD1 (5 bases). The CDR3 is 15 amino acids. Germline CDR1 is MDHEN and CDR2 is SYDVKM. Deletions cut 5 bases from V and 6 bases from J, with 19 bases between.

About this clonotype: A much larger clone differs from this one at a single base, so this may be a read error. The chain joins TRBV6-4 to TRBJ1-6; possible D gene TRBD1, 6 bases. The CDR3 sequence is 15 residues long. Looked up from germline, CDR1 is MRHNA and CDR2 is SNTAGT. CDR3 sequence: CASNDRTAPGTPLHF. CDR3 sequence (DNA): TGTGCCAGCAATGACAGGACCGCTCCCGGTACACCCCTCCACTTT.

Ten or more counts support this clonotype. CDR3 amino acids: CASSARDYEGDTQYF. In DNA form, the CDR3 reads TGTGCCAGCAGTGCCCGGGACTACGAGGGAGATACGCAGTATTTT. This chain joins TRBV27 and TRBJ2-3; 7 bases line up with TRBD2. The germline V gene encodes CDR1 MNHEY and CDR2 SMNVEV (reference sequence). This CDR3 is 15 amino acids long. Trimming removed 5 bases from V and 5 bases from J; junction bases left unmatched: 10.

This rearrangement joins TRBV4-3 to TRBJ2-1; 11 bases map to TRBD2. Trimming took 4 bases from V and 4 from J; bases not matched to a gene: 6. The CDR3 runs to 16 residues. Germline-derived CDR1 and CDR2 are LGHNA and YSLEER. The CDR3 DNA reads TGCGCCAGCAGCCCCAGGGGACTAGCGGCTTACAATGAGCAGTTCTTC. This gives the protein CASSPRGLAAYNEQFF.

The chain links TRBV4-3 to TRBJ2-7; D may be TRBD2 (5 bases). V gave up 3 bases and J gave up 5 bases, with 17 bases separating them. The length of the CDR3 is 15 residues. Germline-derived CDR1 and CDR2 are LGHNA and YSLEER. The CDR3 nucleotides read TGCGCCAGCAGCCAGGACCGAGAGGGCCAGGACGAGCAGTACTTC. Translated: CASSQDREGQDEQYF.

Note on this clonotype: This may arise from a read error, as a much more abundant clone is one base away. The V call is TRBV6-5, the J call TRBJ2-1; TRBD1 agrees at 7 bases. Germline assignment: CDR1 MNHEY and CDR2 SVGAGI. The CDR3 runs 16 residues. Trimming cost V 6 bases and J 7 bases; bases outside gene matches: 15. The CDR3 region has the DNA TGTGCCAGCAGCCTCGCGACAGGGTCGGGTTGGAATGAGCAGTTCTTC. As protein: CASSLATGSGWNEQFF.

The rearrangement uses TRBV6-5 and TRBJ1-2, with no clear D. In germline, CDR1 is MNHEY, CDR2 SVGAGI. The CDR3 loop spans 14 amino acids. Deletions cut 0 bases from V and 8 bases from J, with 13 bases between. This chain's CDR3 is CASSYSPQAYGYTF. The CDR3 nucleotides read TGTGCCAGCAGTTACTCCCCCCAGGCCTACGGCTACACCTTC.

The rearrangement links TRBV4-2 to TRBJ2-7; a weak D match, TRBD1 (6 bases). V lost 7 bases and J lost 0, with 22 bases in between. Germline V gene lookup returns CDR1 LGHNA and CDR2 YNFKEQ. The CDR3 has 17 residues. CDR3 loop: CASTPVTTTGVSYEQYF. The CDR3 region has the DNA TGTGCCAGCACCCCAGTCACTACGACAGGTGTCTCCTACGAGCAGTACTTC.

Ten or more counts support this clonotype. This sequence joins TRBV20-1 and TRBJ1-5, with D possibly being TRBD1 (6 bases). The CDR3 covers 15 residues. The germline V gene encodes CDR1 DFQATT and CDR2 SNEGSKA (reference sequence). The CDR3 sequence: CSLGGVPNSNQPQHF. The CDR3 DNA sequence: TGCAGCTTAGGGGGGGTACCAAATAGCAATCAGCCCCAGCATTTT.

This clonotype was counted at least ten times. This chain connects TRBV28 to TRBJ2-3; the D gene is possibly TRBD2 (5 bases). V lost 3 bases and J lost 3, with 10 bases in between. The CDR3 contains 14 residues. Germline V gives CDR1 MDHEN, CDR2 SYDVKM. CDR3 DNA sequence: TGTGCCAGCAGTTTTGTTAGCGAAACAGATACGCAGTATTTT. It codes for CASSFVSETDTQYF.

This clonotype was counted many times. CDR3 sequence reads: CASSPQEAYSYEQYF. The CDR3 nucleotides read TGTGCCAGCAGCCCGCAAGAGGCTTACTCCTACGAGCAGTACTTC. V is TRBV7-9 and J is TRBJ2-7, with D unresolved. The CDR3 runs 15 residues. Trimming removed 5 bases at V and 0 bases at J, with 14 bases between. CDR1 SEHNR and CDR2 FQNEAQ come from the germline V gene (reference sequence).

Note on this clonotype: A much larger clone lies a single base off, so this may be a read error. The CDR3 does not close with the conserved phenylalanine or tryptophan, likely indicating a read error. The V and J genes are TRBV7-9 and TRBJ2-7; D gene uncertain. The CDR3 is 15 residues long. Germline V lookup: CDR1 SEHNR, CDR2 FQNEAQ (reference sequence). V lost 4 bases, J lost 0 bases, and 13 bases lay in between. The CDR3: CASSSSAVLSYEQYL. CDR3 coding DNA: TGTGCCAGCAGCTCCAGTGCGGTCCTCTCCTACGAGCAGTACCTC.

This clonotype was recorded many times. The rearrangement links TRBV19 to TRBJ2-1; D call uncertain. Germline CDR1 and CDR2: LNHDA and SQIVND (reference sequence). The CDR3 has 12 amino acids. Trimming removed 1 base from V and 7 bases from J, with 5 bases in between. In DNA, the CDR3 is TGTGCCAGTAGTATAGTAGGTAATGAGCAGTTCTTC. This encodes CASSIVGNEQFF.

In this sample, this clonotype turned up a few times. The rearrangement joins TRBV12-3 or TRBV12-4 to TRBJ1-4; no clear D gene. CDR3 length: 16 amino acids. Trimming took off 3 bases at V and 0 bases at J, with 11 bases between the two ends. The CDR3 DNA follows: TGTGCCAGCAGTTTCTCTGCCGCCACAACTAATGAAAAACTGTTTTTT. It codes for CASSFSAATTNEKLFF.

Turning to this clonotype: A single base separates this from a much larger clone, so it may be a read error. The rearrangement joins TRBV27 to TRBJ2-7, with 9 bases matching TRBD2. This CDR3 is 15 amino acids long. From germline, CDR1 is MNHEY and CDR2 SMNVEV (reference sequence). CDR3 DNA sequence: TGTGTCAGCAGTCCGGCTAGCGGGATTCTCGACGAGCAGTACTTC. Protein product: CVSSPASGILDEQYF.

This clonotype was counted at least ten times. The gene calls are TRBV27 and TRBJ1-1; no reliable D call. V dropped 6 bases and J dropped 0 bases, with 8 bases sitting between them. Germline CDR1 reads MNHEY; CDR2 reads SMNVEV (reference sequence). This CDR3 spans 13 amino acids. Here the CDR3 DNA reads TGTGCCAGCAGGCCACAGATGAACACTGAAGCTTTCTTT. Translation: CASRPQMNTEAFF.

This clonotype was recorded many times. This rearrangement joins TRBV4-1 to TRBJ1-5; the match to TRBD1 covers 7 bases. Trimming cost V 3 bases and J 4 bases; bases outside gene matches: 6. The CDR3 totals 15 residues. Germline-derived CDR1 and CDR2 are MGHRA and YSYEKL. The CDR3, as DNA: TGCGCCAGCAGCCAGTCGGGACAGATTAATCAGCCCCAGCATTTT. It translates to CASSQSGQINQPQHF.

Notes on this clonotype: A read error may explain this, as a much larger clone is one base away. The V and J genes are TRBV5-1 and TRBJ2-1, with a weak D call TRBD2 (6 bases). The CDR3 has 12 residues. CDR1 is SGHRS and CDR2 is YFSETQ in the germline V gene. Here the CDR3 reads CARSTGDNEQFF. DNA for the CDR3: TGCGCCCGCAGCACGGGGGACAATGAGCAGTTCTTC.

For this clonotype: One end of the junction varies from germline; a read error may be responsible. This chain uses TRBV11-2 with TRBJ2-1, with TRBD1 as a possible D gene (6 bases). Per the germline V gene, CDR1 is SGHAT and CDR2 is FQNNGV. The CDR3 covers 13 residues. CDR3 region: CTSSHRADNEQFF. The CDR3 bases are TGTACCAGCAGCCACAGGGCCGACAATGAGCAGTTCTTC.

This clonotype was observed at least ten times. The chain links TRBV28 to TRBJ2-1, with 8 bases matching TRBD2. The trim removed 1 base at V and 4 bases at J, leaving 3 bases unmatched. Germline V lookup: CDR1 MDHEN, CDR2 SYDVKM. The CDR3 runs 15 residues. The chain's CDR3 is CASSLFSSGYNEQFF. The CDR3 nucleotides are TGTGCCAGCAGTTTATTTTCTAGCGGGTACAATGAGCAGTTCTTC.

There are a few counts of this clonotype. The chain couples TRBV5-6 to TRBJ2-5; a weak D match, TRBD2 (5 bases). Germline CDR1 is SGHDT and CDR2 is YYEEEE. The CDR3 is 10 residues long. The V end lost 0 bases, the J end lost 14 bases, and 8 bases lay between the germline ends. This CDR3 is CASSLGLAYF. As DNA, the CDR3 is TGTGCCAGCAGCTTGGGGCTAGCATACTTC. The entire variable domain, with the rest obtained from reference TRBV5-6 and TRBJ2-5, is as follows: DAGVTQSPTHLIKTRGQQVTLRCSPKSGHDTVSWYQQALGQGPQFIFQYYEEEERQRGNFPDRFSGHQFPNYSSELNVNALLLGDSALYLCASSLGLAYFGPGTRLLVL.

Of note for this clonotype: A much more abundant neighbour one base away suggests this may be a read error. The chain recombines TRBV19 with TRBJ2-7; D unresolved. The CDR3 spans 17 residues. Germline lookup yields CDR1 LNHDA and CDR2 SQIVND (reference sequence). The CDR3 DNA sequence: TGTGCCAGTCGTCCCCGTTCGCGGACCGTCAGCTCCTGCGAGCAGTACTTC. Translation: CASRPRSRTVSSCEQYF.

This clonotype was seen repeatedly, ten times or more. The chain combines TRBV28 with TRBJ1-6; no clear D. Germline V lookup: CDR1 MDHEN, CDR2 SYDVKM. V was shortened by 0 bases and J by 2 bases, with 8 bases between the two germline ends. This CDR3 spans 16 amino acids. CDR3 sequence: CASSLWPTTYNSPLHF. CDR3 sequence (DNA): TGTGCCAGCAGTTTATGGCCGACAACCTATAATTCACCCCTCCACTTT.

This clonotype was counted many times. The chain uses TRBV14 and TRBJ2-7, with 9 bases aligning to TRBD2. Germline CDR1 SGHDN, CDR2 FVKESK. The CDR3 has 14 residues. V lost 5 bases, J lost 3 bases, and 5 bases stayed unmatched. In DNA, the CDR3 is TGTGCCAGCAGCGCGGGGGGGTTCCGCTACGAGCAGTACTTC. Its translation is CASSAGGFRYEQYF.